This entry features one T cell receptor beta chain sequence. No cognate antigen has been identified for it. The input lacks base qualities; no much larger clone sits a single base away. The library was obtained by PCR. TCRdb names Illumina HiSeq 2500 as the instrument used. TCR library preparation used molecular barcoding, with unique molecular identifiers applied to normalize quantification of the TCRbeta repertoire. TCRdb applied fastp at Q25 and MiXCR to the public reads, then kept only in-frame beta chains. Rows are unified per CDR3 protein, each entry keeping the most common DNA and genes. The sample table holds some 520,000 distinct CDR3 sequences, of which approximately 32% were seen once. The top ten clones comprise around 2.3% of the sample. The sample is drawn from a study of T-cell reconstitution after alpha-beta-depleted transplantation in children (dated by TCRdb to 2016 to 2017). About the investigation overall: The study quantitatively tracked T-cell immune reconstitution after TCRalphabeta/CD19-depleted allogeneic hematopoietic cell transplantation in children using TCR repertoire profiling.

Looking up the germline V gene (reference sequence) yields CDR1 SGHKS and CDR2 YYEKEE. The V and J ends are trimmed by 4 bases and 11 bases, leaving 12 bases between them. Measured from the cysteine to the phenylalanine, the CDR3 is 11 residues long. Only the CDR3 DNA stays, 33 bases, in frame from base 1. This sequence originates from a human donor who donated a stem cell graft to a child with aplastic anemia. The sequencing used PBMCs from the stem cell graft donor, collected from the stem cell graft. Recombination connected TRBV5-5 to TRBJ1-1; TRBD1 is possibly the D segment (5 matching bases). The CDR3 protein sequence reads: CASSPGLSAFF. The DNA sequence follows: TGTGCCAGCAGCCCAGGGTTGTCGGCTTTCTTT. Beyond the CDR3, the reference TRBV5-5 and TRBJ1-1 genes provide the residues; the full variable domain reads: DAGVTQSPTHLIKTRGQQVTLRCSPISGHKSVSWYQQVLGQGPQFIFQYYEKEERGRGNFPDRFSARQFPNYSSELNVNALLLGDSALYLCASSPGLSAFFGQGTRLTVV.